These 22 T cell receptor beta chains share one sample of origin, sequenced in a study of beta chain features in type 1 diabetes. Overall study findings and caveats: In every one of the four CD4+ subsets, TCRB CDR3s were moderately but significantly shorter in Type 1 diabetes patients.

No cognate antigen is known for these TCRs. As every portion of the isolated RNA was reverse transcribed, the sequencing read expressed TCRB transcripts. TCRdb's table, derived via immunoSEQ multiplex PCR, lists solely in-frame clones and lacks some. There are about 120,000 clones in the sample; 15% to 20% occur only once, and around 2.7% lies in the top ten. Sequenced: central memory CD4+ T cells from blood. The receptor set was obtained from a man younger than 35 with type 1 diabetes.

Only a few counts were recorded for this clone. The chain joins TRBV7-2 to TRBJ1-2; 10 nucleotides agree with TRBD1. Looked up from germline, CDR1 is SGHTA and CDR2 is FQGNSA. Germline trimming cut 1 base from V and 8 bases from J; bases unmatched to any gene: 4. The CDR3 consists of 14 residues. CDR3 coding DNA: TGTGCCAGCAGCTTAGGGGACAGGGGACTCGGCTACACCTTC. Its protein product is CASSLGDRGLGYTF.

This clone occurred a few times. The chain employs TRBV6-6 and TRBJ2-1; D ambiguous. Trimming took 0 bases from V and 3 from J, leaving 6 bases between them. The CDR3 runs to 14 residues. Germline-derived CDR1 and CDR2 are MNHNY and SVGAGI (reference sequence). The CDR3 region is CASSYSTYYNEQFF. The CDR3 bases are TGTGCCAGCAGTTACTCAACTTACTACAATGAGCAGTTCTTC.

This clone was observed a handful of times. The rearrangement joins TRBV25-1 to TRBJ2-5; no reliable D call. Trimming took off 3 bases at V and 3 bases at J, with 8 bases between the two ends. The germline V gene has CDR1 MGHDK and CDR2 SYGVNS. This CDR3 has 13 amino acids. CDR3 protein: CASSDGSKETQYF. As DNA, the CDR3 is TGTGCCAGCAGTGATGGGTCTAAAGAGACCCAGTACTTC.

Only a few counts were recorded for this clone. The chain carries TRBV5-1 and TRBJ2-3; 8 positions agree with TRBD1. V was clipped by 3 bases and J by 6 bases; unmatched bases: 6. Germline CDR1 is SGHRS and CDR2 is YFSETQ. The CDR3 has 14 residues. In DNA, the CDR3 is TGCGCCAGCAGCTCGGGACAGGAGGGCGATACGCAGTATTTT. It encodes CASSSGQEGDTQYF.

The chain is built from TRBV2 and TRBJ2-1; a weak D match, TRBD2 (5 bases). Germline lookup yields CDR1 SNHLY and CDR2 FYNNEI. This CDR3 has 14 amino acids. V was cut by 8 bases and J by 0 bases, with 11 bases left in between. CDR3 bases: TGTGCCAGCGGTAGGGAGAGCTCCTACAATGAGCAGTTCTTC. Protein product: CASGRESSYNEQFF.

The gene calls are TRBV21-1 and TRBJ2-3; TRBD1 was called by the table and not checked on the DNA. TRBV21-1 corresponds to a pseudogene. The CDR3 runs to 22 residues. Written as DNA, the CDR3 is TGTGCCAGCAGCCCCGGGGCCCCTCCTACGGGACACCTAAGAACTAGCACAGATACGCAGTATTTT. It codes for CASSPGAPPTGHLRTSTDTQYF.

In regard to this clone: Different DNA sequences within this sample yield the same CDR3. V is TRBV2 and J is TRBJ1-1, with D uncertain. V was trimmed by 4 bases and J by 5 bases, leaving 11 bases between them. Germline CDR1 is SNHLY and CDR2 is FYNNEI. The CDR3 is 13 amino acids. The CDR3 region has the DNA TGTGCCAGCAGTGGTGAGGGCGGTACTGAAGCTTTCTTT. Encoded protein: CASSGEGGTEAFF.

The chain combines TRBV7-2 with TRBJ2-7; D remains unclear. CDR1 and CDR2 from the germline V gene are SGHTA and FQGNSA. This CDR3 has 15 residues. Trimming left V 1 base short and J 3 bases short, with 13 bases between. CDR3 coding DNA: TGTGCCAGCAGCTTAGGGCTGGGCAGTTACTACGAGCAGTACTTC. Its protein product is CASSLGLGSYYEQYF.

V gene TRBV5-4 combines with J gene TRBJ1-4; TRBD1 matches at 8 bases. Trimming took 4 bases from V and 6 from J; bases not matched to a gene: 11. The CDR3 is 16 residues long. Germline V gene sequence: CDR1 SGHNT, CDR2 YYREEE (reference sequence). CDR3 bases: TGTGCCAGCAGCCATCACCCGGGACAGGCAGATGAAAAACTGTTTTTT. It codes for CASSHHPGQADEKLFF.

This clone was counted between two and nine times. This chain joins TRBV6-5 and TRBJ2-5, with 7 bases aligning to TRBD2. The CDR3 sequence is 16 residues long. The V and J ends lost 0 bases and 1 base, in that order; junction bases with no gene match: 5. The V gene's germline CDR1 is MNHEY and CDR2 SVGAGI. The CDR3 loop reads CASSYSRDYLQETQYF. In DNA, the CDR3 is TGTGCCAGCAGTTACTCGAGGGACTACCTCCAAGAGACCCAGTACTTC.

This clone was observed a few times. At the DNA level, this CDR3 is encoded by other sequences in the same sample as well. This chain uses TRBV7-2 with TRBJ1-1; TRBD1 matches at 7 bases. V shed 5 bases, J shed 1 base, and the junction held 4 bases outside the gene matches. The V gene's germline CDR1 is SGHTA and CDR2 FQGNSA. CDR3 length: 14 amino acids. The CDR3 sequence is CASSPGTANTEAFF. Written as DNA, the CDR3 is TGTGCCAGCAGCCCTGGGACAGCGAACACTGAAGCTTTCTTT.

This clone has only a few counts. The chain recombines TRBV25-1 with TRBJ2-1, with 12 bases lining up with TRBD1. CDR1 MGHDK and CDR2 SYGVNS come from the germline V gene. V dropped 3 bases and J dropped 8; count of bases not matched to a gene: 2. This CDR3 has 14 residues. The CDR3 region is CASSEGQGAYEQFF. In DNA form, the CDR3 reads TGTGCCAGCAGTGAGGGACAGGGGGCCTATGAGCAGTTCTTC.

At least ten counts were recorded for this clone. The CDR3 DNA is TGCGCCAGCAGCTTGGGTGTGGGAACGTGGAACACCATATATTTT. Protein: CASSLGVGTWNTIYF. The chain joins TRBV5-1 to TRBJ1-3; no definite D call. Deletions cut 0 bases from V and 7 bases from J, with 14 bases between. This CDR3 region has 15 residues. Germline CDR1 reads SGHRS; CDR2 reads YFSETQ.

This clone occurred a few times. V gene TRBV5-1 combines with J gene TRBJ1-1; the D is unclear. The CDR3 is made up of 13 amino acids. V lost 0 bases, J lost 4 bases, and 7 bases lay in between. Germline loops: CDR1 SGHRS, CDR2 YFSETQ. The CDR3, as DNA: TGCGCCAGCAGCTTGGGGCAGCTCACTGAAGCTTTCTTT. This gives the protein CASSLGQLTEAFF. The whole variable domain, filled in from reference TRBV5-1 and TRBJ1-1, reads KAGVTQTPRYLIKTRGQQVTLSCSPISGHRSVSWYQQTPGQGLQFLFEYFSETQRNKGNFPGRFSGRQFSNSRSEMNVSTLELGDSALYLCASSLGQLTEAFFGQGTRLTVV.

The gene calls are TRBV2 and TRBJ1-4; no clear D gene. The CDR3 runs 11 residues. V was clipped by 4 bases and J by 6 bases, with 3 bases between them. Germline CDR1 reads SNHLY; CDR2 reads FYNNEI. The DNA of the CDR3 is TGTGCCAGCAGTGGGTATGAAAAACTGTTTTTT. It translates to CASSGYEKLFF.

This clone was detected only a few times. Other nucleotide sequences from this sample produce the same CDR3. CDR3 amino acids: CASSLQGANEKLFF. The DNA for the CDR3 is TGTGCCAGCAGCCTGCAGGGAGCTAATGAAAAACTGTTTTTT. The chain carries TRBV5-4 and TRBJ1-4; the D gene is possibly TRBD1 (5 bases). Germline V gene lookup returns CDR1 SGHNT and CDR2 YYREEE (reference sequence). Deletions cut 4 bases from V and 3 bases from J, with 10 bases between. The CDR3 extends over 14 amino acids.

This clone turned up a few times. CDR3 amino acids: CASSLTSGGRNEQFF. The DNA for the CDR3 is TGTGCCAGCAGCTTAACTTCGGGGGGGCGGAATGAGCAGTTCTTC. The chain links TRBV6-5 to TRBJ2-1; 8 bases are a match to TRBD2. The V gene end was trimmed by 6 bases and the J gene end by 7 bases; junction bases not matched to a gene: 11. CDR3 length: 15 amino acids. Germline V CDR1 and CDR2: MNHEY, SVGAGI.

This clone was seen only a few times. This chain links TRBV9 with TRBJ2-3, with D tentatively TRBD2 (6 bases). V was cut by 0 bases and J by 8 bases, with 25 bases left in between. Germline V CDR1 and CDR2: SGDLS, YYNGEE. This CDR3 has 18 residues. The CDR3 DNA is TGTGCCAGCAGCGTAGGACCTAGCGCTACCCAAGGAGCGGGTACGCAGTATTTT. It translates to CASSVGPSATQGAGTQYF.

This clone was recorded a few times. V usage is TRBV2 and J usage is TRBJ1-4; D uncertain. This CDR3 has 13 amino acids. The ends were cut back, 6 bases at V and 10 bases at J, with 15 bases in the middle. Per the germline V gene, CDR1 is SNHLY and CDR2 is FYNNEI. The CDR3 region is CASSAVPGGKLFF. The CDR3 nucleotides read TGTGCCAGCAGCGCGGTCCCGGGCGGAAAACTGTTTTTT.

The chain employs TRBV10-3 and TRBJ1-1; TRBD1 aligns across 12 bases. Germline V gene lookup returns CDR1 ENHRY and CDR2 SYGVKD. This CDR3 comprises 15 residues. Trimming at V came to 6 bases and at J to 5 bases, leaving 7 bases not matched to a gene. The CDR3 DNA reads TGTGCCATCAGGGGGACAGGGGGCATTGGTACTGAAGCTTTCTTT. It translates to CAIRGTGGIGTEAFF.

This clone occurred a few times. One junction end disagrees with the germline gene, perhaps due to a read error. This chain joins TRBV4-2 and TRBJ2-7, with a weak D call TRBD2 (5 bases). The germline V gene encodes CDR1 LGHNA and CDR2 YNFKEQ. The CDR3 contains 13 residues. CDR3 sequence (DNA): TGTGCCAGCAGCCAAGAAGAGGCGCGAGGACTCCTCTTC. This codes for CASSQEEARGLLF.

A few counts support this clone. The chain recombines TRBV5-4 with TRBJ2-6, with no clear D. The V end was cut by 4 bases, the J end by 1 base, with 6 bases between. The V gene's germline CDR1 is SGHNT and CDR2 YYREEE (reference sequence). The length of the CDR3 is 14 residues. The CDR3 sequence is CASSMVSGANVLTF. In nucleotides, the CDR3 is TGTGCCAGCAGCATGGTATCTGGGGCCAACGTCCTGACTTTC.